This T cell receptor beta chain emerged from a study of T cell responses to AZD1222 COVID-19 vaccine. Study-level findings and limits: In all cases, repertoires were sampled only after the peak T cell response. Donors were mostly white British, more females; clonal diversity possibly underestimated.

CDR1 is SGHDN, CDR2 FVKESK, per germline. This CDR3 spans 18 amino acids. Some clones are missing from TCRdb's copy, which holds only in-frame ones; the method was immunoSEQ multiplex PCR. The data contain about 150,000 clones, roughly 90% of them singletons. As to this clone: Antigen: not known. The junction does not match germline at one end; this may be a read error.

This specimen was peripheral blood, taken on day 0 of AZD1222 vaccination. The receptor was isolated from an adult in good health. V usage is TRBV14 and J usage is TRBJ2-7; 10 bases map to TRBD1. The chain's CDR3 is CARSQPRPGTGVSYEQYF. The CDR3 region has the DNA TGTGCCCGCAGCCAACCACGACCGGGGACAGGGGTTTCCTACGAGCAGTACTTC.